A single sample gave rise to the 10 T cell receptor beta chains below, sequenced in a study of blood T cell repertoires in COVID-19. Data came from immunoSEQ multiplex PCR; TCRdb stores just in-frame clones and leaves some out. The sample holds under 300,000 clones, around 88% seen once. Material for sequencing was PBMCs or T cells enriched from blood (not recorded which). These receptors were collected from a middle-aged woman with acute COVID-19.

The chain's CDR3 is CASSLAQGAMNTGELFF. The CDR3 bases are TGCGCCAGCAGCTTGGCCCAGGGGGCTATGAACACCGGGGAGCTGTTTTTT. The chain is built from TRBV5-1 and TRBJ2-2; 8 bases are a match to TRBD1. This CDR3 is built from 17 residues. Trimming at V came to 0 bases and at J to 1 base, leaving 5 bases not matched to a gene. Germline V gene sequence: CDR1 SGHRS, CDR2 YFSETQ.

This chain links TRBV27 with TRBJ1-5, with 10 bases fitting TRBD1. The CDR3 sequence is 15 residues long. The V and J ends lost 10 bases and 9 bases, in that order; junction bases with no gene match: 15. The germline V gene encodes CDR1 MNHEY and CDR2 SMNVEV (reference sequence). CDR3 sequence reads: CATRIGTGDHRPQHF. CDR3 bases: TGTGCCACACGGATAGGGACAGGGGACCATCGGCCCCAGCATTTT.

The V gene is TRBV5-1, the J gene TRBJ1-1; D ambiguous. CDR3 length: 13 residues. V shed 4 bases and J shed 8 bases, with 15 bases lying between them. Germline V gene sequence: CDR1 SGHRS, CDR2 YFSETQ. CDR3 sequence: CASSPRLTGEAFF. Written as DNA, the CDR3 is TGCGCCAGCAGCCCCCGTTTGACCGGGGAAGCTTTCTTT.

V and J are TRBV7-2 and TRBJ2-3; D is ambiguous. The V end was cut by 5 bases, the J end by 5 bases, with 20 bases between. The CDR3 sequence is 16 residues long. The germline gives CDR1 SGHTA, CDR2 FQGNSA. CDR3 protein: CASSLRSRQSLDTQYF. Here the CDR3 DNA reads TGTGCCAGCAGCCTCCGTTCTAGGCAGTCGTTAGATACGCAGTATTTT.

This chain uses TRBV7-2 with TRBJ2-2; 9 nucleotides agree with TRBD1. CDR1 and CDR2 (germline): SGHTA, FQGNSA. The CDR3 is 14 residues long. With V trimmed by 10 bases and J by 0 bases, 3 bases remained unmatched. CDR3: CAIRQGANTGELFF. For the CDR3, the DNA is TGTGCCATTCGACAGGGGGCGAACACCGGGGAGCTGTTTTTT.

This chain connects TRBV27 to TRBJ2-1; 8 nucleotides agree with TRBD1. The V segment lost 2 bases and the J segment 6 bases; nucleotides outside the gene matches: 9. CDR1 MNHEY and CDR2 SMNVEV come from the germline V gene (reference sequence). This CDR3 spans 16 amino acids. CDR3 protein: CASSLATGTGGNEQFF. In DNA form, the CDR3 reads TGTGCCAGCAGTTTAGCGACAGGAACAGGGGGCAATGAGCAGTTCTTC.

The chain is built from TRBV4-3 and TRBJ2-2; a weak D match, TRBD1 (6 bases). This CDR3 spans 15 amino acids. The germline gives CDR1 LGHNA, CDR2 YSLEER. The germline V and J ends were trimmed by 0 bases and 7 bases, with 12 bases remaining between them. The CDR3 spells CASSQEPRGDGELFF. The DNA of the CDR3 is TGCGCCAGCAGCCAAGAGCCCAGGGGTGACGGGGAGCTGTTTTTT.

The chain combines TRBV2 with TRBJ1-1; no definite D call. Germline CDR1 and CDR2: SNHLY and FYNNEI. This CDR3 spans 13 amino acids. V was trimmed by 7 bases and J by 4 bases, leaving 13 bases between them. The CDR3 is CASKGLEGTEAFF. The CDR3 DNA sequence: TGTGCCAGCAAGGGTTTGGAGGGCACTGAAGCTTTCTTT.

The CDR3: CASSKDVDTSNYGYTF. Written as DNA, the CDR3 is TGTGCCAGCAGCAAAGACGTGGACACATCTAACTATGGCTACACCTTC. The rearrangement joins TRBV21-1 to TRBJ1-2; the table's TRBD1 call for D was not verified on the DNA. TRBV21-1 is tagged as a pseudogene. This CDR3 contains 16 residues.

The rearrangement joins TRBV18 to TRBJ2-7; perhaps TRBD2 as D (5 bases). The CDR3 spans 13 residues. The germline V gene has CDR1 KGHSH and CDR2 LQKENI. The V gene lost 0 bases and the J gene lost 2 bases, with 5 bases spanning the gap. The CDR3 nucleotides read TGTGCCAGCTCACCACCGAGGGCCTACGAGCAGTACTTC. This codes for CASSPPRAYEQYF.